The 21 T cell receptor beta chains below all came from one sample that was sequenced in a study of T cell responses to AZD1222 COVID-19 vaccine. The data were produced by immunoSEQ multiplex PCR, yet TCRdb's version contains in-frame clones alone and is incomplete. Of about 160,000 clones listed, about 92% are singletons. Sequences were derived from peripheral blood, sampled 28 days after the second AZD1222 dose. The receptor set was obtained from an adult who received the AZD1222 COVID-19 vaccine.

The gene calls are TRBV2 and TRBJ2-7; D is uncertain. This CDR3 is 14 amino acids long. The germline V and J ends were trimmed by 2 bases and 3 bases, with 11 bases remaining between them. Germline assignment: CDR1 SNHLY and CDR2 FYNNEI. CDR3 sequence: CASSENLPIYEQYF. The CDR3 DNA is TGTGCCAGCAGTGAAAACCTCCCTATCTACGAGCAGTACTTC.

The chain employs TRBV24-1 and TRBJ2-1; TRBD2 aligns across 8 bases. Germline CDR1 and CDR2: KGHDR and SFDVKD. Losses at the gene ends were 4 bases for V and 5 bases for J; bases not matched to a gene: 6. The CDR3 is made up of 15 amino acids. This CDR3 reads CATSDRAGANNEQFF. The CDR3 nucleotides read TGTGCCACCAGTGACCGAGCGGGAGCCAACAATGAGCAGTTCTTC.

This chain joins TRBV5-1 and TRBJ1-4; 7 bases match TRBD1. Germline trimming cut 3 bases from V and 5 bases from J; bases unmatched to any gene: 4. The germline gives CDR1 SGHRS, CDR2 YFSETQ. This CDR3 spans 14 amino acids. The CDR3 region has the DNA TGCGCCAGCAGCTCCGGGACAGAGAATGAAAAACTGTTTTTT. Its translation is CASSSGTENEKLFF.

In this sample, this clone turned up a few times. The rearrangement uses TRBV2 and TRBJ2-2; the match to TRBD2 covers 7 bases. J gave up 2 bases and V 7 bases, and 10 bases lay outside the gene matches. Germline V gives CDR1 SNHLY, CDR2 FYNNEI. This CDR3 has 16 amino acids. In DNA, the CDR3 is TGTGCCAGCACATTCGGGGGGAAAATCAACACCGGGGAGCTGTTTTTT. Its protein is CASTFGGKINTGELFF.

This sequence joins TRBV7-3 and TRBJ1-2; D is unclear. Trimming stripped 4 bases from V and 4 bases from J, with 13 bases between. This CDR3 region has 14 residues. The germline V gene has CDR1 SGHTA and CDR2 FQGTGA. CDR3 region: CASSSSRGSYGYTF. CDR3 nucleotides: TGTGCCAGCAGCTCATCCCGGGGTAGCTATGGCTACACCTTC. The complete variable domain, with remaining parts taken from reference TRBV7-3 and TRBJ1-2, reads GAGVSQTPSNKVTEKGKYVELRCDPISGHTALYWYRQSLGQGPEFLIYFQGTGAADDSGLPNDRFFAVRPEGSVSTLKIQRTERGDSAVYLCASSSSRGSYGYTFGSGTRLTVV.

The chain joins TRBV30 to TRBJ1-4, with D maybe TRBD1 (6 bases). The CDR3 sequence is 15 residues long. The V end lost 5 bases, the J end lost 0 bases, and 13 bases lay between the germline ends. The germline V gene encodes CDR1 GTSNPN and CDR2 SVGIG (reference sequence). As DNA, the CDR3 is TGTGCCTGGGGACAGTCTTCAGCAACTAATGAAAAACTGTTTTTT. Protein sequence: CAWGQSSATNEKLFF.

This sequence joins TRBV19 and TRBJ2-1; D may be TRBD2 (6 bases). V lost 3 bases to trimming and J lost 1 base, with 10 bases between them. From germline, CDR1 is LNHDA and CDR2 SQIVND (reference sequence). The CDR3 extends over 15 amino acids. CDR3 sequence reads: CASSIAAGSYNEQFF. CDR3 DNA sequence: TGTGCCAGTAGTATTGCTGCGGGATCCTACAATGAGCAGTTCTTC.

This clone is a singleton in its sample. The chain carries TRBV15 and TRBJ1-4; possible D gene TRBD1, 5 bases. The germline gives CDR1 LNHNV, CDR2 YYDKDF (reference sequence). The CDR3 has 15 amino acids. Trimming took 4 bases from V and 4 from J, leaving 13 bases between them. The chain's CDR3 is CATSTGTRINEKLFF. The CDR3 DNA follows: TGTGCCACCAGCACCGGGACCCGGATTAATGAAAAACTGTTTTTT.

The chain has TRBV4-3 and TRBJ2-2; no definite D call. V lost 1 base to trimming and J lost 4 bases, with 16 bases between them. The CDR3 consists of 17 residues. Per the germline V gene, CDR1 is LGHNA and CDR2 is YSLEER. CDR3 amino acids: CASSQGPSSLLTGELFF. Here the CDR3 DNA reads TGCGCCAGCAGCCAAGGTCCGTCAAGTCTTCTCACCGGGGAGCTGTTTTTT.

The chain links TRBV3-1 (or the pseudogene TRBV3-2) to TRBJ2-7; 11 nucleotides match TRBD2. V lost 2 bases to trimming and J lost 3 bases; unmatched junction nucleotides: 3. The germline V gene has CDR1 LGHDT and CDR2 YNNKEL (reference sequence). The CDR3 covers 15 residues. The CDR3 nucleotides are TGTGCCAGCAGCCAACTAGCGGGAGGCAGCTACGAGCAGTACTTC. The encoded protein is CASSQLAGGSYEQYF.

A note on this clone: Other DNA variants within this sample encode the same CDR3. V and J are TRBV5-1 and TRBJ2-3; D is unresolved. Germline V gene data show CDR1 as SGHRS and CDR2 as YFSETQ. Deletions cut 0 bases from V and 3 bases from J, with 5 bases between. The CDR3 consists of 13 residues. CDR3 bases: TGCGCCAGCAGCTTGGAGGGAACAGATACGCAGTATTTT. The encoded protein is CASSLEGTDTQYF.

CDR3 amino acids: CASRGPGLAGPYEQYF. CDR3 DNA sequence: TGTGCCAGCAGGGGACCGGGACTAGCGGGACCTTACGAGCAGTACTTC. The J gene is TRBJ2-7, the V gene TRBV2, with TRBD2 matching over 13 bases. CDR1 and CDR2 from the germline V gene are SNHLY and FYNNEI. The V and J ends lost 6 bases and 4 bases, in that order; junction bases with no gene match: 9. The CDR3 sequence is 16 residues long. The whole variable domain, filled in from reference TRBV2 and TRBJ2-7, reads EPEVTQTPSHQVTQMGQEVILRCVPISNHLYFYWYRQILGQKVEFLVSFYNNEISEKSEIFDDQFSVERPDGSNFTLKIRSTKLEDSAMYFCASRGPGLAGPYEQYFGPGTRLTVT.

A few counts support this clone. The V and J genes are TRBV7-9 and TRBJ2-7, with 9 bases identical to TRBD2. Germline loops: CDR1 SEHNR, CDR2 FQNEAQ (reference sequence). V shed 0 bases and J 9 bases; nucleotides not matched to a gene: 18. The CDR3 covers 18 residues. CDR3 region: CASSLATSGPPIRHGQYF. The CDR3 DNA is TGTGCCAGCAGCTTAGCTACTAGCGGGCCCCCGATAAGGCATGGGCAGTACTTC. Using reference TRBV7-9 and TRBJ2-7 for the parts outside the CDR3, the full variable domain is DTGVSQNPRHKITKRGQNVTFRCDPISEHNRLYWYRQTLGQGPEFLTYFQNEAQLEKSRLLSDRFSAERPKGSFSTLEIQRTEQGDSAMYLCASSLATSGPPIRHGQYFGPGTRLTVT.

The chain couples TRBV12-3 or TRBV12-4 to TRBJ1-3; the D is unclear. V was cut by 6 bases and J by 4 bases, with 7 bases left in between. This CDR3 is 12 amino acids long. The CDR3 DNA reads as TGTGCCAGCAGGGATAACGGAAACACCATATATTTT. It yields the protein CASRDNGNTIYF.

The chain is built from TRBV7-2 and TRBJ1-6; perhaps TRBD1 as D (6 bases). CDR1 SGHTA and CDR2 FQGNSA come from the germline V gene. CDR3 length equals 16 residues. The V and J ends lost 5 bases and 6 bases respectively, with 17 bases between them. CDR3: CASSPRVAGANSPLHF. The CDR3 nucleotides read TGTGCCAGCAGCCCCCGGGTTGCAGGGGCTAATTCACCCCTCCACTTT. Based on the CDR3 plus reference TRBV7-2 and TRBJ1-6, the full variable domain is GAGVSQSPSNKVTEKGKDVELRCDPISGHTALYWYRQSLGQGLEFLIYFQGNSAPDKSGLPSDRFSAERTGGSVSTLTIQRTQQEDSAVYLCASSPRVAGANSPLHFGNGTRLTVT.

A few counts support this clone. The CDR3 coding sequence is TGTGCCAGCAGTACTTACCCCGGGACAGGGGCATACGAGCAGTACTTC. Amino acids: CASSTYPGTGAYEQYF. The chain links TRBV28 to TRBJ2-7; 10 bases are shared with TRBD1. The CDR3 sequence is 16 residues long. V shed 5 bases and J 4 bases; nucleotides not matched to a gene: 11. Germline assignment: CDR1 MDHEN and CDR2 SYDVKM.

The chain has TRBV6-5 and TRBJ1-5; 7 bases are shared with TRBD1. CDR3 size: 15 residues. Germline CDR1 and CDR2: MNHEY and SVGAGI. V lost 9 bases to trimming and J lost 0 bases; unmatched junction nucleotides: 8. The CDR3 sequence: CASLEGAPSNQPQHF. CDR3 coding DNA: TGTGCCAGTCTGGAGGGGGCGCCTAGCAATCAGCCCCAGCATTTT.

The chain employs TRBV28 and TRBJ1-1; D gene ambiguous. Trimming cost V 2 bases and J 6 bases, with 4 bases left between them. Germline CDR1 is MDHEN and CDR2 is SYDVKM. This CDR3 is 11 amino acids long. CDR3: CASSLLSEAFF. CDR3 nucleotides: TGTGCCAGCAGTTTACTCTCTGAAGCTTTCTTT.

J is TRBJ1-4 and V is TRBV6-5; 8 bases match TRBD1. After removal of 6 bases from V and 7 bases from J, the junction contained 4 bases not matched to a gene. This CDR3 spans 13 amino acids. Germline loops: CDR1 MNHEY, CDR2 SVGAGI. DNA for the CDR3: TGTGCCAGCAGGCAGGGGGCGCGTGAAAAACTGTTTTTT. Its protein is CASRQGAREKLFF.

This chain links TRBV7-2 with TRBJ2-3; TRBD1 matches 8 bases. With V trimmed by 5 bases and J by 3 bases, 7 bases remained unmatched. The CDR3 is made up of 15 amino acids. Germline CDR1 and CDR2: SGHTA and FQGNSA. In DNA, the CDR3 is TGTGCCAGCAGCCTTCGGACAGGGACGACAGATACGCAGTATTTT. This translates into CASSLRTGTTDTQYF.

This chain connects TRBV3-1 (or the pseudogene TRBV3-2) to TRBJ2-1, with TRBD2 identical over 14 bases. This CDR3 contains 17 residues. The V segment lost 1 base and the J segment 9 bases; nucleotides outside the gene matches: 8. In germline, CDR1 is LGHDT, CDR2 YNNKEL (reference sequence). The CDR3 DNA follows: TGTGCCAGCAGCCAAGCTTGGGGACTAGCGGGAGTAGCTGAGCAGTTCTTC. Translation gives CASSQAWGLAGVAEQFF.